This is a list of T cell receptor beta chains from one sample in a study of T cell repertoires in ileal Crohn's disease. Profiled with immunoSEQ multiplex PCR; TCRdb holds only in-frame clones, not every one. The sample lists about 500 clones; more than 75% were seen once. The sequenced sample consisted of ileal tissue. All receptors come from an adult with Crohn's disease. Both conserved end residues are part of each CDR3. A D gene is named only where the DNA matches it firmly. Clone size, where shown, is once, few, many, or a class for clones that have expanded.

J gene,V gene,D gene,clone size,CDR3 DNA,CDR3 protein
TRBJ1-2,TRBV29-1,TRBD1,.,TGCAGCGTTGAGAGAGACAGGGTAATCCACACCTTC,CSVERDRVIHTF
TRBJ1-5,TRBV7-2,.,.,TGTGCCAGCAGCCTGTTTGCAGTCAATCAGCCCCAGCATTTT,CASSLFAVNQPQHF
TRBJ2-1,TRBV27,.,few,TGTGCCAGCAGTTCTGGAGGGGGCCGGAATGAGCAGTTCTTC,CASSSGGGRNEQFF
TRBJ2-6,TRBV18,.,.,TGTGCCAGCTCAGCCATCATGGACATACAAAGTCGGGCCAACGTCCTGACTTTC,CASSAIMDIQSRANVLTF
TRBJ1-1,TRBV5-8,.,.,TGTGCCAGCAGCTTGGGGGGGGCGCTTACTGAAGCTTTCTTT,CASSLGGALTEAFF
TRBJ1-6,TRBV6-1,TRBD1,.,TGTGCCAGCAGTGCCCGCGGTAGGGGGCGAGGTAATTCACCCCTCCACTTT,CASSARGRGRGNSPLHF
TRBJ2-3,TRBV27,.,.,TGTGCCAGCCGGGCCGGGCTTCATTATACGCAGTATTTT,CASRAGLHYTQYF
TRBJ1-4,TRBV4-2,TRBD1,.,TGTGCCAGCACCCGGGACAGAATTGCAACTAATGAAAAACTGTTTTTT,CASTRDRIATNEKLFF
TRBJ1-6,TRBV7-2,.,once,TGTGCCAGCAGCCGATCCGGGACAAATAATTCACCCCTCCACTTT,CASSRSGTNNSPLHF
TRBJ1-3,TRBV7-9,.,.,TGTGCCAGCAGCTTAGTGGGAGGTTCTGGAAACACCATATATTTT,CASSLVGGSGNTIYF
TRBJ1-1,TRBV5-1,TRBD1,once,TGCGCCAGCAGGACCGGGACAGGGTCTTTAAGCACTGAAGCTTTCTTT,CASRTGTGSLSTEAFF
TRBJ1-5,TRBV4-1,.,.,TGCGCCAGCAGCGGACAGATTAGCAATCAGCCCCAGCATTTT,CASSGQISNQPQHF
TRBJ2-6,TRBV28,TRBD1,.,TGTGCCAGCAGTCTTAAAAGACAGGGTAGATACTCTGGGGCCAACGTCCTGACTTTC,CASSLKRQGRYSGANVLTF
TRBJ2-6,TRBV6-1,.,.,TGTGCCAGCAGCCAGGGTCACTCTGGGGCCAACGTCCTGACTTTC,CASSQGHSGANVLTF
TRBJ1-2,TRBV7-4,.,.,TGTGCCAGCAGCTTCCCTCTGGGAACTCCGCCATTGAAGGGCTACACCTTC,CASSFPLGTPPLKGYTF
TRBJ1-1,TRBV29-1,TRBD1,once,TGCAGCGTTCGGGACAGCACTGAAGCTTTCTTT,CSVRDSTEAFF
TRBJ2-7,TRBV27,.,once,TGTGCCAGCGGAATAAACGGGGGTGCCTACGAGCAGTACTTC,CASGINGGAYEQYF
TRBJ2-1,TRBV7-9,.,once,TGTGCCAGCAGCTTTCTAGGCAATGAGCAGTTCTTC,CASSFLGNEQFF
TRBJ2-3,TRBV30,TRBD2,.,TGTGCACTGGGAGGGCGCTGGATTAGCACAGATACGCAGTATTTT,CALGGRWISTDTQYF
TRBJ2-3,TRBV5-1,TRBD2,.,TGCGCCAGCAGCTCGGGACTAGCGGGGGCCCTGAACACAGATACGCAGTATTTT,CASSSGLAGALNTDTQYF
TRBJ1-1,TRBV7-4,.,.,TGTGCCAGCAGCCTGATTCCAGGTTACACTGAAGCTTTCTTT,CASSLIPGYTEAFF
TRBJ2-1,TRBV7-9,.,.,TGTGCCAGCAGCCCAGTTGGGGGGTCCAATGAGCAGTTCTTC,CASSPVGGSNEQFF
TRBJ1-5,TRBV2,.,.,TGTGCCAGCAGGGCAGGGTTTGGGGACAATCAGCCCCAGCATTTT,CASRAGFGDNQPQHF
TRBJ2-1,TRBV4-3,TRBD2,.,TGCGCCAGCAGCCAAGAAACTAGCGGGGGGGTCAAATCCTACAATGAGCAGTTCTTC,CASSQETSGGVKSYNEQFF
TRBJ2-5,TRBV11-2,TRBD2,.,TGTGCCAGCAGCTATAGCGGGGGTGGATACCAAGAGACCCAGTACTTC,CASSYSGGGYQETQYF
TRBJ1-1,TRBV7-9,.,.,TGTGCCAGCAGCTTAGGCAGTACAGCGAACACTGAAGCTTTCTTT,CASSLGSTANTEAFF
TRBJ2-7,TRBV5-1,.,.,TGCGCCAGCAGCTTCAACCCCGGGACAGCGGGCTACGAGCAGTACTTC,CASSFNPGTAGYEQYF
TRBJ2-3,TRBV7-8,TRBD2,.,TGTGCCAGCAGCTTAGCGTCGGCGGGGGGGCCCGATACGCAGTATTTT,CASSLASAGGPDTQYF
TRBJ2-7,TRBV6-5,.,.,TGTGCCAGCAGTTACTCGACTCTGGAGGGTTACGAGCAGTACTTC,CASSYSTLEGYEQYF
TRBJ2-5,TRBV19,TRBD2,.,TGTGCCAGTAGTATTACTAGCGGGGGCCAAGAGACCCAGTACTTC,CASSITSGGQETQYF
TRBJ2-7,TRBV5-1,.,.,TGCGCCAGCATCCGTTTTACGGCCTACGAGCAGTACTTC,CASIRFTAYEQYF
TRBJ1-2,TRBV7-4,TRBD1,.,TGTGCCAGCAGGGACAGGGAACATGGCTACACCTTC,CASRDREHGYTF
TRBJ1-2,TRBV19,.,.,TGTGCCAGTAGAATCCCCGGGACACCGTTCCGGTACACCTTC,CASRIPGTPFRYTF
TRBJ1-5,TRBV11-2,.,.,TGTGCCAGCAGCCCTGGGGGGTTCGATCAGCCCCAGCATTTT,CASSPGGFDQPQHF
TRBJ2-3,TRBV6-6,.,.,TGTGCCAGCAGTCCTTTCTATAGTGGGGGCACAGATACGCAGTATTTT,CASSPFYSGGTDTQYF
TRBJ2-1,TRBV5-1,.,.,TGCGCCAGCAGCTGGGCCTCATACAATGAGCAGTTCTTC,CASSWASYNEQFF
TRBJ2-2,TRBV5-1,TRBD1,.,TGCGCCAGCAGCAGGGGGACAGGCGAGAACACCGGGGAGCTGTTTTTT,CASSRGTGENTGELFF
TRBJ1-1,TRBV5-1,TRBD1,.,TGCGCCAGCAGCCTAGGACAGGTTGGGGAAGCTTTCTTT,CASSLGQVGEAFF
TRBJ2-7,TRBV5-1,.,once,TGCGCCAGCAGCTTGGGTATTACCTACGAGCAGTACTTC,CASSLGITYEQYF
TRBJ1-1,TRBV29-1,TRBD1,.,TGCAGCGTGTGGGACAGGGGAGGAGGCATGAACACTGAAGCTTTCTTT,CSVWDRGGGMNTEAFF
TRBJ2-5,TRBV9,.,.,TGTGCCAGCAGCGTAGACAGGAACCAAGAGACCCAGTACTTC,CASSVDRNQETQYF
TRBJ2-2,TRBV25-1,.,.,TGTGCCAGCAAGAACGGGGAGCTGTTTTTT,CASKNGELFF
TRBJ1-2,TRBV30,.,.,TGTGCCTGGTTACAGGGAGATTTGTTTGGCTACACCTTC,CAWLQGDLFGYTF
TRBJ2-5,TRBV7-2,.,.,TGTGCCAGCACCCAGTTCCAGGGGGGCGATGAGACCCAGTACTTC,CASTQFQGGDETQYF
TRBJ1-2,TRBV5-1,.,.,TGCGCCAGCAGCCCAGTACAGCTTAACTATGGCTACACCTTC,CASSPVQLNYGYTF
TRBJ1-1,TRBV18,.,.,TGTGCCAGCTCACCGCCAGCCAGGCGGGTAAACACTGAAGCTTTCTTT,CASSPPARRVNTEAFF
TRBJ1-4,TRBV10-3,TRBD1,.,TGTGCCAGCCGGGACAGAGGATTAGAAAAACTGTTTTTT,CASRDRGLEKLFF
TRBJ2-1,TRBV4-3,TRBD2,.,TGCGCCAGCAGCCAAGATTGGGGCGGGGGGGCATATGAGCAGTTCTTC,CASSQDWGGGAYEQFF
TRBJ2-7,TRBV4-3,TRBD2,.,TGCGCCAGCAGCCAAGTACCGGGGGGGTTCTACGAGCAGTACTTC,CASSQVPGGFYEQYF
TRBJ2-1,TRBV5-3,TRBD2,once,TGTGCCAGAAGCCCGAATAGCGGGGGAAGGGATGAGCAGTTCTTC,CARSPNSGGRDEQFF
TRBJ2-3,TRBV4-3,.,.,TGCGCCAGCAGCCAATCCTTAACGGGGAGCACAGATACGCAGTATTTT,CASSQSLTGSTDTQYF
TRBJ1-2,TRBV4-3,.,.,TGCGCCAGCAGCCAAGGTCCAGACGACCTATTTTATGGCTACACCTTC,CASSQGPDDLFYGYTF
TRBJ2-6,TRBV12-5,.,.,TGTGCTAGTGGTCCAGGACAAAGTCGGGCCAACGTCCTGACTTTC,CASGPGQSRANVLTF